Given below is one TCR beta chain in context. Its antigen is not identified. Here immunoSEQ multiplex PCR was the method, and the copy in TCRdb shows in-frame clones only, minus some. The table has some 2,000,000 clones, nearly 97% seen once; the top ten hold 0.13%. Germline lookup yields CDR1 SGHTA and CDR2 FQGNSA. Trimming stripped 4 bases from V and 5 bases from J, with 11 bases between. The CDR3 extends over 13 amino acids. The entry originates in a study of shared clonotypes between healthy human individuals. Notes on the study in general: Though the depth was large, rarefaction showed that sorted-subset sequencing was incomplete. Limited genetic and exposure-history diversity came from having few donors. Naive CD4 clonotypes overlapped across a few donors at roughly 4.5%.

Partitioning of CD4+ cells yielded a CD45RA+ naive subset and a CD45RA-negative memory subset. Source material: naive CD4+ T cells sorted from blood. As for subset: CD45RA+ positively selected. The receptor comes from a man aged 18 to 35 in good health. The J gene is TRBJ2-5, the V gene TRBV7-2; possibly TRBD1 for D (5 bases). This CDR3 reads CASSSTGPETQYF. The CDR3, as DNA: TGTGCCAGCAGCTCAACAGGACCCGAGACCCAGTACTTC.